This is a list of T cell receptor beta chains from one sample in a study of blood T cell repertoires in COVID-19. The protocol was immunoSEQ multiplex PCR, while the TCRdb copy is restricted to in-frame clones and leaves out a portion. This repertoire shows a few hundred thousand clones, approximately 87% found once; its top ten account for 6.2%. Specimen: peripheral blood. All receptors come from a man between 60 and 75 years old with acute or convalescent COVID-19. Both conserved end residues are part of each CDR3.

TRBJ2-2	TRBV5-1	CASSLVQGTGELFF
TRBJ2-1	TRBV11-1	CASSLEGNEQFF
TRBJ2-1	TRBV6-2/TRBV6-3	CASSWGLAPFNEQFF
TRBJ2-1	TRBV24-1	CATSDQSGRGRNEQFF
TRBJ2-1	TRBV9	CASSVATAWGVGGNEQFF
TRBJ2-6	TRBV7-2	CASSARVGEANVLTF
TRBJ1-4	TRBV30	CAWSQGQGNEKLFF
TRBJ1-1	TRBV7-2	CASSPQGIEAFF
TRBJ1-4	TRBV4-3	CASSQVLGRVEKLFF
TRBJ2-7	TRBV9	CASSGTGTTYEQYF
TRBJ1-3	TRBV4-2	CASSRPTRPSGNTIYF
TRBJ2-1	TRBV11-3	CASSFPPGYNEQFF
TRBJ1-6	TRBV19	CASSPKGDSPLHF
TRBJ2-2	TRBV3-1/TRBV3-2	CASSLRTSGYTGELFF
TRBJ1-1	TRBV28	CASSLAENTEAFF
TRBJ2-7	TRBV3-1/TRBV3-2	CASSQEWGRAGYEQYF
TRBJ2-2	TRBV27	CASSLMRGRVGGELFF
TRBJ1-2	TRBV2	CASGGYSTGRDNYGYTF
TRBJ2-6	TRBV28	CASAKGGQFVSGANVLTF
TRBJ1-5	TRBV10-3	CAISEPERPQHF
TRBJ1-1	TRBV4-1	CASSHPPSGTEAFF
TRBJ2-7	TRBV6-2/TRBV6-3	CASSYSRTATYEQYF
TRBJ1-1	TRBV28	CASSRSGGVGPWTEAFF
TRBJ1-1	TRBV11-2	CASSRDRDTEAFF
TRBJ2-3	TRBV28	CASRMAGQGTDTQYF
TRBJ2-1	TRBV29-1	CSAYGLAGQGREQFF
TRBJ2-7	TRBV27	CASSPGTGNPYEQYF
TRBJ1-2	TRBV10-3	CAISRDLPDYGYTF
TRBJ1-1	TRBV29-1	CSVVPQGNTEAFF
TRBJ2-7	TRBV15	CATSRDRSYEQYF
TRBJ1-6	TRBV5-4	CASSLDPGQNNSPLHF
TRBJ1-5	TRBV6-2/TRBV6-3	CASSYSRGFRNQPQHF
TRBJ2-5	TRBV5-1	CASSGDRGPQETQYF
TRBJ2-7	TRBV5-1	CASSEIDSGAQYF
TRBJ1-5	TRBV28	CASSFIGGSNQPQHF
TRBJ2-7	TRBV12-5	CASGRLAGSYEQYF
TRBJ1-1	TRBV24-1	CATSEPTATEAFF
TRBJ1-1	TRBV25-1	CASSEGQGPLNTEAFF
TRBJ1-4	TRBV6-4	CASSPTGDDEKLFF
TRBJ2-2	TRBV28	CASRGTSGLPTGELFF
TRBJ2-1	TRBV9	CASSVAPSVAGSSYNEQFF
TRBJ1-2	TRBV21-1	CASSKGTAIEEDYGYTF
TRBJ2-3	TRBV5-8	CASSFRQGVTDTQYF
TRBJ2-4	TRBV11-3	CASAQRSWAGEGSKNIQYF
TRBJ1-1	TRBV5-1	CASSTQGAGTEAFF
TRBJ2-7	TRBV6-2/TRBV6-3	CASSYSRTSGRANYEQYF
TRBJ2-2	TRBV18	CASSPIGGRGYIGELFF
TRBJ2-2	TRBV24-1	CATSSAHLPTGELFF
TRBJ2-2	TRBV7-3	CASSLTGGTNTGELFF
TRBJ1-1	TRBV2	CASSPQGASFTEAFF
TRBJ2-1	TRBV15	CATSRRTSGLNNEQFF
TRBJ1-1	TRBV19	CASSMTANTEAFF
TRBJ2-3	TRBV10-3	CAINSPGGAGTDTQYF